Reported below is one T cell receptor (beta chain). What it binds is unknown. Sorting produced populations that all topped 98% purity. The record originates from a study of beta chain features in type 1 diabetes. Study-level information: Patients looked much like healthy donors when it came to age, gender and cell yields. Researchers looked at roughly 110 million sorted cells across all samples. Study-level findings and limits: Naive, central memory and Treg TCRB repertoires appeared more alike in patients than in healthy donors.

V shed 4 bases and J shed 5 bases, with 8 bases lying between them. Germline CDR1 is SNHLY and CDR2 is FYNNEI. This CDR3 has 12 amino acids. As every portion of the isolated RNA was reverse transcribed, the sequencing read expressed TCRB transcripts. Produced via immunoSEQ multiplex PCR; TCRdb's table is partial and in-frame only. The repertoire consists of 900,000 or so clones, with under 20% occurring once and the leading ten covering 0.023%. The chain couples TRBV2 to TRBJ2-5; no definite D call. The sequence derives from a woman between 18 and 29 years old in good health. The specimen was naive CD4+ T cells from blood. The CDR3 DNA reads as TGTGCCAGCAGTGTGTTATGGGAGACCCAGTACTTC. This codes for CASSVLWETQYF.